This T cell receptor beta chain was documented in a study of shared clonotypes between healthy human individuals (dated by TCRdb to 2020 to 2022). About the full investigation: A few men and a couple of women, aged 18 to 49 years, made up the cohort. To increase sequencing depth and limit assay-specific biases, TCR repertoire library preparation and sequencing were carried out by different laboratories using diverse techniques. Per donor, three plates each were used for CD4 naive and CD4 memory, two for CD8 naive, and one for CD8 memory. To estimate repertoire size and how much clonotype sharing occurs between individuals, the study deeply sequenced the blood TCR repertoires of several healthy adults. Per donor, leukapheresis produced somewhere between about 0.85 and 10 billion PBMCs. Overall results and qualifications from the work: The genetic and exposure-history diversity represented was limited by the small number of donors. Incomplete sequencing was indicated by rarefaction of sorted-subset datasets, despite the large sequencing depth. Pairwise subsampling indicated that sequencing depth was expected to affect the degree of clonotype sharing among donors. Larger estimated clonotype richness was generally found for naive subsets than for memory subsets. Higher generation probabilities were observed for clonotypes shared by all four sorted-subset donors than for non-shared clonotypes. Sampling was restricted to blood, and TCR repertoires in tissue are likely to differ from TCR repertoires in blood. Roughly 5% of naive CD4, 3.5% of naive CD8, approximately 2.2% of memory CD4, and 0.4% of memory CD8 clonotypes were shared across several donors.

Using the deep immunoSEQ assay, TCR CDR3 regions were amplified from genomic DNA by multiplex PCR. For each cell subset, the extracted genomic DNA was distributed evenly across all wells of several immunoSEQ 96-well plates, and each plate served as one replicate. For sorted subsets, roughly 200 ng of genomic DNA, equivalent to 25,000 to 35,000 T cell genomes, went into each replicate PCR. The purified libraries were quantified using a Qubit 3.0 fluorometer, sized with a Bioanalyzer 2100, and then quantified again using the KAPA Library Quantification kit. A separate single-read 150-cycle Illumina NextSeq 550 flow cell was used to sequence each immunoSEQ 96-well plate. The original pipeline was this. Because the immunoSEQ output held only junctional sequences and lacked quality scores, the filtering could not match the filtering applied to full-length reads. To assign V/J genes and CDR3, sequences were annotated using PyIR, a Python wrapper for IgBLAST v1.9, with IMGT germline references. Reads were filtered out if the reads had weak V/J assignments (E-value above 1e-6), no CDR3, stop codons, out-of-frame junctions, or ambiguous translated residues. A V3J clonotype was defined by an identical inferred V gene, J gene, and CDR3 amino acid sequence. The percentage overlap between two repertoires was calculated by dividing the number of shared unique clonotypes by the size of the smaller repertoire. Richness of each repertoire was evaluated using RTK rarefaction, the Chao1 estimator, and Recon v2.1 estimates of unobserved clonotypes. Generation probabilities for all TCRbeta clonotypes obtained by the gDNA method from a handful of donors were computed using OLGA. TCRdb retrieved this table from immuneACCESS and kept in-frame rearrangements only. Not all clones are present; in checked studies, unresolved V genes account for under half, and no reason is known for the remainder. That table supplies the V and J calls and clone size; D and trimming were determined from the DNA. Present in this sample are some 87,000 clones, 68% of which were seen just once. The ten largest clones represent approximately 53% of the sample.

A remark on this clone: This receptor's antigen is unknown. Base qualities are not provided; no much larger clone lies one nucleotide away.

Reading from cysteine to phenylalanine, the CDR3 counts 12 amino acids. Of all the DNA, just the CDR3 is kept, 36 bases in frame from base 1. CDR1 and CDR2 (MDHEN, SYDVKM) derive from the germline V gene. V sheds 4 bases and J sheds 2 bases, leaving 6 bases between their ends. The donors were healthy, HIV-negative adults who had no recently reported acute infections or vaccinations. Only Caucasian adults living in Nashville, Tennessee, USA were represented among the donors. CD8 memory samples were composed of magnetically selected CD45RO+ cells combined with CCR7-negative CD45RA+ effector memory (TemRA) cells. After blood collection by leukapheresis, PBMCs were isolated using Ficoll-Histopaque density gradient centrifugation and then cryopreserved in the vapor phase of liquid nitrogen. Purity and quantity of every magnetically sorted T cell population were checked by analytical flow cytometry. Genomic DNA was isolated from each sorted fraction and quantified by UV absorbance on a Nanodrop 2000c.

This receptor was identified in a man aged 30 to 45 in good health. The chain uses TRBV28 and TRBJ2-7; the D region possibly corresponds to TRBD1 (5 bases align). Material: memory CD8+ T cells sorted from blood. The sample's cell subset or site label, decoded: CD45RO+ cells pooled with CCR7-negative TemRA cells. The nucleotide sequence is given as TGTGCCAGCAGTTCACAGGCCTACGAGCAGTACTTC. Translated, it reads CASSSQAYEQYF.